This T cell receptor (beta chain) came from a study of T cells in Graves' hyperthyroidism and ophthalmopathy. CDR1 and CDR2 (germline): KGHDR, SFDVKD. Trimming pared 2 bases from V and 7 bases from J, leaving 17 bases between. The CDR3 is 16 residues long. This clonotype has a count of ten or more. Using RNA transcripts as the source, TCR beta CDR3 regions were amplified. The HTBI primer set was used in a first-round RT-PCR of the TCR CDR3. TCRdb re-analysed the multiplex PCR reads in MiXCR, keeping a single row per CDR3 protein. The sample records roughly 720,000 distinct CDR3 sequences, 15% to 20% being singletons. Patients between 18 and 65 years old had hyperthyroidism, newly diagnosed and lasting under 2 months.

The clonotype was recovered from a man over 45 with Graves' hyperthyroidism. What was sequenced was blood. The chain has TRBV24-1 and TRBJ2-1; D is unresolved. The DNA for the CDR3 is TGTGCCACCAGTGATTACGGTGCCCCCCGGACGAATGAGCAGTTCTTC. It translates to CATSDYGAPRTNEQFF.